Following are 30 T cell receptor beta chains from one sample sequenced in a study of CD8 T cells in Susac syndrome. A quantity of about 0.5 to 1 ug RNA underwent reverse transcription using random hexamers. TCRdb used MiXCR to reprocess the immunoSEQ multiplex PCR reads, holding one entry per CDR3 protein. The sample yields hundreds of thousands of distinct CDR3 sequences, 65% to 90% seen once. Sequenced sample: CD8+ T cells from PBMCs. These receptors came from a human donor with multiple sclerosis.

The rearrangement joins TRBV27 to TRBJ2-7; 7 bases map to TRBD2. Germline V CDR1 and CDR2: MNHEY, SMNVEV (reference sequence). The CDR3 spans 14 residues. V was clipped by 4 bases and J by 2 bases; unmatched bases: 5. The CDR3 spells CASSSGGGAYEQYF. The CDR3 nucleotides read TGTGCCAGCAGTTCCGGTGGGGGGGCCTACGAGCAGTACTTC.

The chain links TRBV30 to TRBJ2-7, with D possibly TRBD1 on 6 matching bases. The CDR3 runs 11 residues. Germline lookup yields CDR1 GTSNPN and CDR2 SVGIG (reference sequence). V was cut by 5 bases and J by 4 bases, with 9 bases left in between. CDR3 DNA sequence: TGTGCCTGGGTACAGGGTTACGAGCAGTACTTC. Translation: CAWVQGYEQYF.

The chain joins TRBV5-1 to TRBJ1-2, with 9 bases fitting TRBD1. Germline CDR1 reads SGHRS; CDR2 reads YFSETQ. CDR3 size: 15 residues. The V and J ends lost 5 bases and 7 bases, in that order; junction bases with no gene match: 12. CDR3 DNA sequence: TGCGCCAGCAGTACCGACCGGGACAGGGAACTTGGCTACACCTTC. This encodes CASSTDRDRELGYTF.

The genes are TRBV5-4 and TRBJ2-6; D unresolved. CDR1 is SGHNT, CDR2 YYREEE, per germline (reference sequence). There are 13 residues in the CDR3. V shed 6 bases and J shed 5 bases, with 9 bases lying between them. CDR3 bases: TGTGCCAGCAAGGAAGGGCGGGCCAACGTCCTGACTTTC. Protein product: CASKEGRANVLTF.

The chain links TRBV25-1 to TRBJ2-7; no clear D gene. The CDR3 contains 14 residues. Trimming removed 3 bases from V and 3 bases from J, with 12 bases in between. Germline CDR1 is MGHDK and CDR2 is SYGVNS. CDR3 in amino acids: CASSDPLGYYEQYF. Written as DNA, the CDR3 is TGTGCCAGCAGTGACCCTCTTGGTTACTACGAGCAGTACTTC.

The chain carries TRBV10-3 and TRBJ2-1; tentatively, D is TRBD2 (5 bases). The V and J ends lost 0 bases and 2 bases respectively, with 20 bases between them. The CDR3 loop spans 19 amino acids. Germline V CDR1 and CDR2: ENHRY, SYGVKD. The CDR3 DNA is TGTGCCATCAGTGAGTCGGTTAGCGAACCCTCCCCTCCCTACAATGAGCAGTTCTTC. It specifies CAISESVSEPSPPYNEQFF.

This chain links TRBV12-3 or TRBV12-4 with TRBJ1-1, with 7 bases that match TRBD1. V lost 4 bases to trimming and J lost 1 base; unmatched junction nucleotides: 6. This CDR3 has 15 amino acids. CDR3 coding DNA: TGTGCCAGCAGTTGGGACAGCTCTAAGAACACTGAAGCTTTCTTT. Its protein product is CASSWDSSKNTEAFF.

This chain joins TRBV20-1 and TRBJ2-1; D is possibly TRBD2 (7 bases). The V and J ends lost 0 bases and 3 bases respectively, with 12 bases between them. CDR3 length: 15 amino acids. The germline V gene has CDR1 DFQATT and CDR2 SNEGSKA (reference sequence). CDR3 sequence: CSARDREGVYNEQFF. The CDR3 region has the DNA TGCAGTGCTAGAGATAGGGAGGGGGTCTACAATGAGCAGTTCTTC.

This chain uses TRBV5-6 with TRBJ1-2; unclear D gene. Per germline, CDR1 SGHDT and CDR2 YYEEEE. V was clipped by 3 bases and J by 7 bases, with 10 bases between them. The CDR3 runs to 12 residues. This chain's CDR3 is CASSSGGSGYTF. The DNA for the CDR3 is TGTGCCAGCAGCTCGGGAGGGTCTGGCTACACCTTC.

The chain has TRBV12-3 or TRBV12-4 and TRBJ1-5; 12 bases line up with TRBD1. The CDR3 is 19 residues long. V dropped 2 bases and J dropped 3; count of bases not matched to a gene: 11. CDR3 amino acids: CASSLPSGTGGRLNQPQHF. CDR3 DNA: TGTGCCAGCAGTTTACCCTCCGGGACAGGGGGCCGCCTCAATCAGCCCCAGCATTTT.

The chain recombines TRBV2 with TRBJ2-1; the D is unclear. The CDR3 loop spans 11 amino acids. CDR1 is SNHLY, CDR2 FYNNEI, per germline. Trimming took off 6 bases at V and 7 bases at J, with 7 bases between the two ends. The CDR3 reads CASRERNEQFF. The CDR3 bases are TGTGCCAGCAGGGAACGTAATGAGCAGTTCTTC.

V is TRBV28 and J is TRBJ2-7; tentatively, D is TRBD1 or TRBD2 (5 bases each). The CDR3 is made up of 15 amino acids. Germline-derived CDR1 and CDR2 are MDHEN and SYDVKM. The ends were cut back, 2 bases at V and 5 bases at J, with 16 bases in the middle. The CDR3 coding sequence is TGTGCCAGCAGTTTAAAGTGGGCAGGGACGAACGAGCAGTACTTC. The encoded protein is CASSLKWAGTNEQYF.

The CDR3 DNA is TGTGCCAGCAGTTTGGCGGCGAACACCGGGGAGCTGTTTTTT. It is translated as CASSLAANTGELFF. This chain uses TRBV12-3 or TRBV12-4 with TRBJ2-2; the D is unclear. The CDR3 has 14 residues. Deletions cut 3 bases from V and 0 bases from J, with 5 bases between.

The gene calls are TRBV7-9 and TRBJ2-1, with 11 bases identical to TRBD1. Germline CDR1 and CDR2: SEHNR and FQNEAQ (reference sequence). CDR3 length equals 16 residues. The J segment lost 7 bases and the V segment lost 6 bases, leaving 11 bases of the junction unmatched. This chain's CDR3 is CASSPIGQGAENEQFF. Here the CDR3 DNA reads TGTGCCAGCAGTCCAATAGGACAGGGGGCAGAGAATGAGCAGTTCTTC.

This chain links TRBV7-9 with TRBJ2-1; D might be TRBD2 (6 bases). Trimming removed 5 bases from V and 2 bases from J, with 16 bases in between. Germline V lookup: CDR1 SEHNR, CDR2 FQNEAQ (reference sequence). The CDR3 runs 16 residues. CDR3 nucleotides: TGTGCCAGCAGCACCCTTGGGACTGGGGCCTACAATGAGCAGTTCTTC. Protein product: CASSTLGTGAYNEQFF.

The J gene is TRBJ2-3, the V gene TRBV27; D remains ambiguous. Looked up from germline, CDR1 is MNHEY and CDR2 is SMNVEV (reference sequence). Trimming took off 3 bases at V and 6 bases at J, with 10 bases between the two ends. There are 13 residues in the CDR3. The CDR3 region has the DNA TGTGCCAGCAGTTTCGGCGGTATGGATACGCAGTATTTT. It is translated as CASSFGGMDTQYF.

The chain carries TRBV19 and TRBJ2-7; 8 bases are a match to TRBD1. The CDR3 is made up of 14 amino acids. CDR1 is LNHDA, CDR2 SQIVND, per germline (reference sequence). The V segment lost 11 bases and the J segment 6 bases; nucleotides outside the gene matches: 15. Here the CDR3 reads CACSQGAFSTEQYF. The CDR3 coding sequence is TGTGCCTGCTCCCAGGGGGCCTTTTCTACCGAGCAGTACTTC.

The chain joins TRBV20-1 to TRBJ1-2; 9 bases fit TRBD1. This CDR3 is built from 15 residues. The germline V gene encodes CDR1 DFQATT and CDR2 SNEGSKA (reference sequence). Germline trimming cut 0 bases from V and 3 bases from J; bases unmatched to any gene: 5. The CDR3 nucleotides read TGCAGTGCTAGAGATAACGACAGGGGGGACTATGGCTACACCTTC. Translating it yields CSARDNDRGDYGYTF.

The V and J genes are TRBV29-1 and TRBJ2-1; D is unresolved. Germline V gene sequence: CDR1 SQVTM, CDR2 ANQGSEA. V gave up 0 bases and J gave up 0 bases, with 12 bases separating them. There are 16 residues in the CDR3. The CDR3 coding sequence is TGCAGCGTTGAAGACGAAGGACCCCTCTCCTACAATGAGCAGTTCTTC. Protein: CSVEDEGPLSYNEQFF.

The V and J genes are TRBV7-9 and TRBJ2-5; 11 bases line up with TRBD2. Germline V gene data show CDR1 as SEHNR and CDR2 as FQNEAQ (reference sequence). J gave up 4 bases and V 4 bases, and 8 bases lay outside the gene matches. This CDR3 has 16 residues. CDR3: CASSSYSGRAPETQYF. The CDR3 region has the DNA TGTGCCAGCAGCTCCTATAGCGGGAGGGCCCCAGAGACCCAGTACTTC. Full variable domain (missing parts from reference TRBV7-9 and TRBJ2-5): DTGVSQNPRHKITKRGQNVTFRCDPISEHNRLYWYRQTLGQGPEFLTYFQNEAQLEKSRLLSDRFSAERPKGSFSTLEIQRTEQGDSAMYLCASSSYSGRAPETQYFGPGTRLLVL.

This clonotype was counted only a few times. This chain links TRBV19 with TRBJ2-1, with D perhaps TRBD2 (6 bases). Germline CDR1 reads LNHDA; CDR2 reads SQIVND (reference sequence). CDR3 length: 15 amino acids. The V and J ends lost 5 bases and 2 bases respectively, with 13 bases between them. The CDR3 loop is CASSPGTSTYNEQFF. In DNA form, the CDR3 reads TGTGCCAGTAGTCCCGGGACTTCGACCTACAATGAGCAGTTCTTC.

This sequence joins TRBV9 and TRBJ2-6, with D possibly TRBD2 on 6 matching bases. Trimming removed 4 bases at V and 2 bases at J, with 13 bases between. Germline V gives CDR1 SGDLS, CDR2 YYNGEE. The CDR3 spans 16 residues. CDR3 sequence reads: CASSPRRGAGANVLTF. The CDR3 bases are TGTGCCAGCAGCCCCCGGAGGGGCGCTGGGGCCAACGTCCTGACTTTC.

The rearrangement links TRBV29-1 to TRBJ2-7; possibly TRBD1 for D (6 bases). V was cut by 4 bases and J by 0 bases, with 10 bases left in between. CDR1 SQVTM and CDR2 ANQGSEA come from the germline V gene. This CDR3 spans 13 amino acids. The CDR3, as DNA: TGCAGCGTTGTAAGGGACAACTCCTACGAGCAGTACTTC. It encodes CSVVRDNSYEQYF.

This clonotype appeared a single time. V usage is TRBV27 and J usage is TRBJ2-5, with a tentative D call TRBD1 (5 bases). Deletions cut 3 bases from V and 4 bases from J, with 12 bases between. Germline V CDR1 and CDR2: MNHEY, SMNVEV (reference sequence). The CDR3 has 14 amino acids. The CDR3 coding sequence is TGTGCCAGCAGTTTCTCCCTCCAGGGAGAGACCCAGTACTTC. Protein: CASSFSLQGETQYF.

This chain links TRBV28 with TRBJ2-5, with D perhaps TRBD1 (6 bases). The CDR3 has 13 amino acids. Per the germline V gene, CDR1 is MDHEN and CDR2 is SYDVKM. V dropped 6 bases and J dropped 4 bases, with 12 bases sitting between them. The CDR3 here is CASSDRNAETQYF. The CDR3 nucleotides read TGTGCCAGCAGCGACAGGAACGCAGAGACCCAGTACTTC.

The rearrangement joins TRBV28 to TRBJ1-5; D remains unclear. CDR3 length equals 12 residues. CDR1 is MDHEN, CDR2 SYDVKM, per germline. Trimming shortened V by 6 bases and J by 9 bases, and 12 bases separated the two germline ends. The CDR3 reads CASRNAWGPQHF. The DNA of the CDR3 is TGTGCCAGCAGGAACGCCTGGGGGCCCCAGCATTTT.

This clonotype was detected only once. The J gene is TRBJ2-2, the V gene TRBV4-1, with 10 bases identical to TRBD2. Germline V gene data show CDR1 as MGHRA and CDR2 as YSYEKL. The CDR3 runs 15 residues. The V gene end was trimmed by 3 bases and the J gene end by 7 bases; junction bases not matched to a gene: 5. CDR3 coding DNA: TGCGCCAGCAGCCACGGGACTAGCGTAAACGGGGAGCTGTTTTTT. It is translated as CASSHGTSVNGELFF.

This chain links TRBV5-6 with TRBJ2-7, with TRBD2 identical over 13 bases. CDR1 is SGHDT, CDR2 YYEEEE, per germline. After removal of 4 bases from V and 3 bases from J, the junction contained 10 bases not matched to a gene. The CDR3 length is 17 residues. As DNA, the CDR3 is TGTGCCAGCAGCCTTGGACTAGCGGGAGAGGTGGGCTACGAGCAGTACTTC. It yields the protein CASSLGLAGEVGYEQYF. The full variable domain, its missing parts supplied by reference TRBV5-6 and TRBJ2-7, is DAGVTQSPTHLIKTRGQQVTLRCSPKSGHDTVSWYQQALGQGPQFIFQYYEEEERQRGNFPDRFSGHQFPNYSSELNVNALLLGDSALYLCASSLGLAGEVGYEQYFGPGTRLTVT.

The chain has TRBV4-2 and TRBJ1-2; no clear D gene. V lost 3 bases to trimming and J lost 1 base, with 6 bases between them. The CDR3 spans 13 residues. Germline CDR1 LGHNA, CDR2 YNFKEQ. CDR3 region: CASSQGGNYGYTF. CDR3 coding DNA: TGTGCCAGCAGCCAGGGCGGTAACTATGGCTACACCTTC.

This clonotype was detected once. This chain links TRBV28 with TRBJ1-1; the match to TRBD1 covers 9 bases. The germline V gene encodes CDR1 MDHEN and CDR2 SYDVKM. The CDR3 runs 18 residues. V lost 5 bases and J lost 1; bases outside the gene matches: 14. CDR3 region: CASSGSGTGWMGNTEAFF. CDR3 DNA sequence: TGTGCCAGCAGTGGCTCCGGGACAGGGTGGATGGGGAACACTGAAGCTTTCTTT.